A selection of T cell receptor beta chains follows, all from one sample in a study of cytomegalovirus exposure and HLA in healthy donors. Clones were read by immunoSEQ multiplex PCR, and TCRdb kept only the in-frame ones, dropping some. Among about 210,000 clones, over 75% were seen once, and the ten largest hold under 0.6%. Sequencing used PBMCs. These receptors all stem from a boy younger than 18 in good health and CMV-seronegative. CDR3s include the opening cysteine and the closing phenylalanine or tryptophan. Fields, in order: clone size, V gene, D gene, J gene, CDR3 DNA, CDR3 protein. D genes are given only for firm matches. The listing skips clone size in some rows; elsewhere it reads once, few, many or a size class.

>-|TRBV6-1|-|TRBJ2-7
TGTGCCAGCATGGACCTATCGACAGGTAAATACGAGCAGTACTTC
CASMDLSTGKYEQYF
>-|TRBV27|TRBD1|TRBJ1-2
TGTGCCAGCAGTCAAGCCTTGACAGGGGGTACTGGCTACACCTTC
CASSQALTGGTGYTF
>-|TRBV7-9|TRBD2|TRBJ2-7
TGTGCCAGCAGCTTAGGCTGGGCGGGAGGATCCTACGAGCAGTACTTC
CASSLGWAGGSYEQYF
>-|TRBV30|TRBD2|TRBJ2-5
TGTGCCTGCAAGGGACAGGGGACTAGCGGGGGAGATCAAGAGACCCAGTACTTC
CACKGQGTSGGDQETQYF
>once|TRBV28|-|TRBJ1-2
TGTGCCAGCAAAACACCGGGACAAGAGGACTATGGCTACACCTTC
CASKTPGQEDYGYTF
>-|TRBV30|TRBD1|TRBJ1-6
TGTGCCTGGGCCCACAGGGGAGATAATTCACCCCTCCACTTT
CAWAHRGDNSPLHF
>-|TRBV7-9|-|TRBJ2-3
TGTGCCAGCAGCTTGGCTACAGGGTTCACAGATACGCAGTATTTT
CASSLATGFTDTQYF
>-|TRBV11-2|TRBD1|TRBJ2-7
TGTGCCAGCAGCTGGGACAGGGCCTACGAGCAGTACTTC
CASSWDRAYEQYF
>few|TRBV5-1|-|TRBJ1-3
TGCGCCAGCAGCTTGGGGCTCTCTGGAAACACCATATATTTT
CASSLGLSGNTIYF
>-|TRBV6-1|-|TRBJ2-5
TGTGCCAGCAGTGAACAGGGAGGGGGCCAAGAGACCCAGTACTTC
CASSEQGGGQETQYF
>few|TRBV29-1|TRBD1|TRBJ2-4
TGCAGCGTCCATGGACAGGGGATCCCCATTCAGTACTTC
CSVHGQGIPIQYF
>-|TRBV4-1|-|TRBJ2-1
TGCGCCAGCAGCCAAGCGCGGAAACTAGAGCAGTTCTTC
CASSQARKLEQFF
>-|TRBV7-6|-|TRBJ1-5
TGTGCCAGCAGCTTGGGTGGACAGTCCTATCAGCCCCAGCATTTT
CASSLGGQSYQPQHF
>-|TRBV7-2|TRBD2|TRBJ2-1
TGTGCCAGCAGCCAAGTATGGGTCAGCGGGAGGAATGAGCAGTTCTTC
CASSQVWVSGRNEQFF
>-|TRBV10-3|-|TRBJ1-4
TGTGCCATCAGTGAGGAGGCCAGCCAAGAAGAAAAACTGTTTTTT
CAISEEASQEEKLFF
>-|TRBV6-5|-|TRBJ1-1
TGTGCCAGCAGTTACCGGCTGGCGGGGGCGAGAGCTTTCTTT
CASSYRLAGARAFF
>-|TRBV5-4|TRBD2|TRBJ2-1
TGTGCCAGCAGCTCGAGGGCTAGCGGATATTATAACAATGAGCAGTTCTTC
CASSSRASGYYNNEQFF
>-|TRBV30|TRBD2|TRBJ2-7
TGTGCCTTGGACGTAGATAGCGGGAGGGTCCACGAGCAGTACTTC
CALDVDSGRVHEQYF
>-|TRBV19|-|TRBJ2-2
TGTGCCAGTAGTCCGGACTACGCCACCGGGGAGCTGTTTTTT
CASSPDYATGELFF
>-|TRBV6-1|-|TRBJ1-5
TGTGCCAGCAGCAAGTGGACAGTTCAGCCCCAGCATTTT
CASSKWTVQPQHF
>-|TRBV11-3|TRBD2|TRBJ2-1
TGTGCCAGCAGCTTAGGGACTAGCGGGGGGGCCTCCTACAATGAGCAGTTCTTC
CASSLGTSGGASYNEQFF
>-|TRBV19|TRBD2|TRBJ2-5
TGTGCCAGTAGTCGGGCGGGGGTTGGTGGAGAGACCCAGTACTTC
CASSRAGVGGETQYF